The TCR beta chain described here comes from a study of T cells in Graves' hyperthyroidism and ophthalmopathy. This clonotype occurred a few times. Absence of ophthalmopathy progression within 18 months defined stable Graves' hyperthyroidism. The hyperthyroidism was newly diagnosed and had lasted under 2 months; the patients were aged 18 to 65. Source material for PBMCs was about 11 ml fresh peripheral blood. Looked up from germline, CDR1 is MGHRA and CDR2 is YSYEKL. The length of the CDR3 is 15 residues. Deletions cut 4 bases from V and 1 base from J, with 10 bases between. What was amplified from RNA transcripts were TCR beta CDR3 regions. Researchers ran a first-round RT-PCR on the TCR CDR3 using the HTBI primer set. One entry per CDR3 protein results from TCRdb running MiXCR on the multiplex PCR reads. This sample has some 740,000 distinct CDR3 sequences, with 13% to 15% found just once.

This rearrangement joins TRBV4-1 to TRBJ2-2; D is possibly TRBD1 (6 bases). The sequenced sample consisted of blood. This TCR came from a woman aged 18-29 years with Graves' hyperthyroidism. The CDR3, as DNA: TGCGCCAGCAGCCCGGGACATGGGAACACCGGGGAGCTGTTTTTT. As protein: CASSPGHGNTGELFF.